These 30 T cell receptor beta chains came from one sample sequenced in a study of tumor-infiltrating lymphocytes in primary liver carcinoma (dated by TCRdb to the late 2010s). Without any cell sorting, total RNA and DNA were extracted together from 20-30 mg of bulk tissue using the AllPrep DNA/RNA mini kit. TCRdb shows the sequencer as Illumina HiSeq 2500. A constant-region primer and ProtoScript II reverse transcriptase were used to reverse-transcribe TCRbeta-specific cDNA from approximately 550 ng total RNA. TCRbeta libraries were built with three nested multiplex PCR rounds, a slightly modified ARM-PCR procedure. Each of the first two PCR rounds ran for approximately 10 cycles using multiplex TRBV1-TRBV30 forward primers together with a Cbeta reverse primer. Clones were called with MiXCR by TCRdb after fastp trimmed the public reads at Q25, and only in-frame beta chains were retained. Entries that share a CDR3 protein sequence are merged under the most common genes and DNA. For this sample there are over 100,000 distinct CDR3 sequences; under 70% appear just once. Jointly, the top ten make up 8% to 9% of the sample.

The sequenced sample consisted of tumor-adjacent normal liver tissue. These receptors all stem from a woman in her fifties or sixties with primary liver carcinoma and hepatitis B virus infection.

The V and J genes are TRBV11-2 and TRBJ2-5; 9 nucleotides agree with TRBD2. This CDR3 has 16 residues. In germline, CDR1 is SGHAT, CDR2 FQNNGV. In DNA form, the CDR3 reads TGTGTCAGTAGCTACTCCAGTGGTAGCGGGAGAGAGACCCAGTACTTC. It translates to CVSSYSSGSGRETQYF. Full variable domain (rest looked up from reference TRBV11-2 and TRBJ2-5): EAGVAQSPRYKIIEKRQSVAFWCNPISGHATLYWYQQILGQGPKLLIQFQNNGVVDDSQLPKDRFSAERLKGVDSTLKIQPAKLEDSAVYLCVSSYSSGSGRETQYFGPGTRLLVL.

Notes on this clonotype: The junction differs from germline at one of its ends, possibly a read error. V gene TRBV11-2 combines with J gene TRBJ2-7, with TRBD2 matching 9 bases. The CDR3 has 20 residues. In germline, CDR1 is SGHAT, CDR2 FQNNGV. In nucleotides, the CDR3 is TGTGCCAGCAGCGCCATTTCTCGACTGGCGGGAGGGCAGAAGCCCTACGAGCAGTGCTTC. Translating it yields CASSAISRLAGGQKPYEQCF.

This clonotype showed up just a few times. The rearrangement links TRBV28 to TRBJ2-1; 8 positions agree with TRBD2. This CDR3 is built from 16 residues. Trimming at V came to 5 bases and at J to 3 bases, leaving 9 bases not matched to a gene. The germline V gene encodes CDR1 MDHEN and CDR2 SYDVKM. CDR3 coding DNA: TGTGCCAGCAGTCCCCTGACGGGAGGGGTCTACAATGAGCAGTTCTTC. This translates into CASSPLTGGVYNEQFF. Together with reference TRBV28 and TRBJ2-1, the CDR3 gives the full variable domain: DVKVTQSSRYLVKRTGEKVFLECVQDMDHENMFWYRQDPGLGLRLIYFSYDVKMKEKGDIPEGYSVSREKKERFSLILESASTNQTSMYLCASSPLTGGVYNEQFFGPGTRLTVL.

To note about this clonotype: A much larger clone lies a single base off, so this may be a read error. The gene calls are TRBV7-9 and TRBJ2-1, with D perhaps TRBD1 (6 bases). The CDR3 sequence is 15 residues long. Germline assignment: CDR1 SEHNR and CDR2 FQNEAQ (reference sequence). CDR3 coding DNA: TGTGACAGCAGCCCCGGGACAAAGAACTACAATGAGCAGTTCTTC. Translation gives CDSSPGTKNYNEQFF.

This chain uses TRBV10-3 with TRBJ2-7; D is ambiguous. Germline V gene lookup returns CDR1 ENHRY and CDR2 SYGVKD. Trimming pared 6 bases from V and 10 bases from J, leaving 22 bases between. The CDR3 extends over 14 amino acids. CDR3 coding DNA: TGTGCCATCAGCGAAGCGAGAGAAACTGGCGAACAGTACTTC. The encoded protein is CAISEARETGEQYF.

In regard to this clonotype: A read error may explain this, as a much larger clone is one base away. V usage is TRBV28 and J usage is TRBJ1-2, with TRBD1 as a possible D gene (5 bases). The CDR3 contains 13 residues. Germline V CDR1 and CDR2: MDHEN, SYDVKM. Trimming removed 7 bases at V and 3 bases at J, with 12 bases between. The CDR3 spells CASIVGTHYGYTF. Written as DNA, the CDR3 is TGTGCCAGCATTGTGGGGACGCACTATGGCTACACCTTC.

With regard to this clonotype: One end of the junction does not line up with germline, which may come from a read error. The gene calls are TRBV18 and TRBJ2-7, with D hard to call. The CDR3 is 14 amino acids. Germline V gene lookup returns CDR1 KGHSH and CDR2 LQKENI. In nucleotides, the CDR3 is TGTGCCAGCCCACCTCCAAGTCAACGATACGAGCAGTACTTC. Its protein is CASPPPSQRYEQYF.

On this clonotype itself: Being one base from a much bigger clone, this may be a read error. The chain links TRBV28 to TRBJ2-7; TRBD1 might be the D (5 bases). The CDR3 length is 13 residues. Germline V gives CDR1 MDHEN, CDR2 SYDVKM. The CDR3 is CAGRHDRPYEQYF. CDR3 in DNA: TGTGCCGGCAGGCACGACAGACCCTACGAGCAGTACTTC.

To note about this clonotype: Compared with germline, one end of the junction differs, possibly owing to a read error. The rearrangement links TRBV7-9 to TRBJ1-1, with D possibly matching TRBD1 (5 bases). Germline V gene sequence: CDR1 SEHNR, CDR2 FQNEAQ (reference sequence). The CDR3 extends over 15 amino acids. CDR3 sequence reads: CAGSSRGGHNTEAFF. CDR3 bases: TGTGCCGGCAGCTCTCGGGGCGGTCACAACACTGAAGCTTTCTTT. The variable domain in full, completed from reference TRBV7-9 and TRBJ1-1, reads DTGVSQNPRHKITKRGQNVTFRCDPISEHNRLYWYRQTLGQGPEFLTYFQNEAQLEKSRLLSDRFSAERPKGSFSTLEIQRTEQGDSAMYLCAGSSRGGHNTEAFFGQGTRLTVV.

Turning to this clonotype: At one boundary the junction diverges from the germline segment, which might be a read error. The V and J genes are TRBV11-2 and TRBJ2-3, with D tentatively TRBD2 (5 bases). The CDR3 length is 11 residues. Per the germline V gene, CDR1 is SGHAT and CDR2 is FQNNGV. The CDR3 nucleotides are TGTGTCAGCGGCCGCAGCAATGAGCAATTCTTC. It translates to CVSGRSNEQFF.

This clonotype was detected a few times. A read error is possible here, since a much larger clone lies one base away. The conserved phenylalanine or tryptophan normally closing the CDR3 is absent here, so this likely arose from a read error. The CDR3 region is CATSGGQDNQPQHY. CDR3 nucleotide sequence: TGTGCCACCAGTGGAGGACAGGACAATCAGCCCCAGCATTAT. The gene calls are TRBV24-1 and TRBJ1-5, with 7 nucleotides matching TRBD1. Germline CDR1 is KGHDR and CDR2 is SFDVKD. The CDR3 extends over 14 amino acids. J was trimmed by 3 bases and V by 5 bases; bases with no gene match: 3.

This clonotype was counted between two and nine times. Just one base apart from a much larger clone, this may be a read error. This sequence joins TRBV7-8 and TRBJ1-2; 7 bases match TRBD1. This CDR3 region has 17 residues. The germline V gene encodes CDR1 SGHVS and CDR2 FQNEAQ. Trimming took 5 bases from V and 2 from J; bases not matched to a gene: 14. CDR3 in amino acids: CASSAKGATQRNYGYTF. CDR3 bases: TGTGCCAGCAGCGCAAAGGGGGCGACACAAAGGAACTATGGCTACACCTTC.

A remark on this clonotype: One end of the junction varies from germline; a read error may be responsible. The CDR3 region is CASNLAKAGEQYF. Written as DNA, the CDR3 is TGTGCCAGCAACTTAGCGAAGGCGGGCGAGCAGTACTTC. V is TRBV11-1 and J is TRBJ2-7, with D perhaps matching TRBD2 (5 bases). Germline V gene lookup returns CDR1 SGHAT and CDR2 FQDESV (reference sequence). The CDR3 is made up of 13 amino acids.

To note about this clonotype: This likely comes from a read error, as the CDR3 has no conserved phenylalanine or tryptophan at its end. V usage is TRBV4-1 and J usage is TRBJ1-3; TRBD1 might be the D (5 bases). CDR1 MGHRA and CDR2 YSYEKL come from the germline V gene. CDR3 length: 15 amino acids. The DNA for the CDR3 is TGCGCGAGCAGCCAAGATCGGGGGTTCGGAAACACCATATATTAT. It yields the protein CASSQDRGFGNTIYY.

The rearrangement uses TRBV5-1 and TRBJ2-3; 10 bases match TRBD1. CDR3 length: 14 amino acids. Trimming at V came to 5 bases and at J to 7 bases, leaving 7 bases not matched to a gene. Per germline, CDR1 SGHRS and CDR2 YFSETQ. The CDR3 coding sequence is TGCGCCAGCAGACCAGACAGGGGGCGGAATACGCAGTATTTT. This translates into CASRPDRGRNTQYF. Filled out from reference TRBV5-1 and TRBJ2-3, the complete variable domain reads KAGVTQTPRYLIKTRGQQVTLSCSPISGHRSVSWYQQTPGQGLQFLFEYFSETQRNKGNFPGRFSGRQFSNSRSEMNVSTLELGDSALYLCASRPDRGRNTQYFGPGTRLTVL.

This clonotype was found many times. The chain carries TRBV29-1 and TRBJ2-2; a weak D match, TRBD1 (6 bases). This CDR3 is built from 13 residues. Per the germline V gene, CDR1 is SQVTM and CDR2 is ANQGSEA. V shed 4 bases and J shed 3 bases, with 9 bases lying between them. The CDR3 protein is CSVVGQYTGELFF. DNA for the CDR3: TGCAGCGTTGTCGGACAGTACACCGGGGAGCTGTTTTTT.

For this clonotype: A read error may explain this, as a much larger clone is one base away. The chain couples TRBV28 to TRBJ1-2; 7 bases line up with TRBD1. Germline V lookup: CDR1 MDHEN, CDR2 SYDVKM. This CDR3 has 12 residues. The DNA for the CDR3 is TGTGGCAGCTCCCGACAGGGACTCGGCTACACCTTC. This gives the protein CGSSRQGLGYTF.

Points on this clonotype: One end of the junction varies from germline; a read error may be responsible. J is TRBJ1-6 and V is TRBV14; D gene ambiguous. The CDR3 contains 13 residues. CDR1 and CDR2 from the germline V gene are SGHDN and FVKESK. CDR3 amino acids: CASSLSSGSPLRF. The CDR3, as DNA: TGTGCCAGCAGCTTATCATCTGGGTCACCTCTCCGCTTT.

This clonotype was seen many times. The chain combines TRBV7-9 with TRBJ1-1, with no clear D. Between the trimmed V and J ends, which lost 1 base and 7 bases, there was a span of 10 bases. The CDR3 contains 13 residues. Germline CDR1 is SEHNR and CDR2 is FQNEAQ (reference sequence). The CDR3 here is CASSLEQNSEAFF. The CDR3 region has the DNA TGTGCCAGCAGCTTAGAACAGAATAGTGAAGCTTTCTTT. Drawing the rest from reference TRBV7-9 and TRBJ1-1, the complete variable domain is DTGVSQNPRHKITKRGQNVTFRCDPISEHNRLYWYRQTLGQGPEFLTYFQNEAQLEKSRLLSDRFSAERPKGSFSTLEIQRTEQGDSAMYLCASSLEQNSEAFFGQGTRLTVV.

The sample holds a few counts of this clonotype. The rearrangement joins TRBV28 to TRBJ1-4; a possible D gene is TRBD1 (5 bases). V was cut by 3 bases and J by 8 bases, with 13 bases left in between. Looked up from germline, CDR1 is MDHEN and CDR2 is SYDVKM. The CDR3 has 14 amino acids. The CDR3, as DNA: TGTGCCAGCAGTTTCTACCAGGGTGGCGAAAAACTGTTTTTT. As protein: CASSFYQGGEKLFF.

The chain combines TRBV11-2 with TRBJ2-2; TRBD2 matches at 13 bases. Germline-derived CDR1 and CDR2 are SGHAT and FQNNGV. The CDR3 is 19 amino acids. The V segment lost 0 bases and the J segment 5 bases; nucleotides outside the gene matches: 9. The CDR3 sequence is CASSLDLGTSGMGTGELFF. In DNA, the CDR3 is TGTGCCAGCAGCTTAGACCTCGGGACTAGCGGGATGGGGACCGGGGAGCTGTTTTTT.

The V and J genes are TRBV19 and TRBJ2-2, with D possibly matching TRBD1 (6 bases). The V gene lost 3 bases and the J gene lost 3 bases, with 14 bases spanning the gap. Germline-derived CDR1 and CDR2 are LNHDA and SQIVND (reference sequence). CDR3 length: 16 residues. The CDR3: CASSIRQGLDTGELFF. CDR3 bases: TGTGCCAGTAGTATTAGGCAGGGGTTGGACACCGGGGAGCTGTTTTTT.

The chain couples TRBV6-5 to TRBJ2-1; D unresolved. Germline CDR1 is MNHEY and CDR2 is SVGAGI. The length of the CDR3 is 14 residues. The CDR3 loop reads CVSSYSPSTNEQFF. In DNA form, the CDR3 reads TGTGTCAGTAGTTACTCCCCCAGCACTAATGAGCAGTTCTTC.

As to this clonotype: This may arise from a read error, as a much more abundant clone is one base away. Here the CDR3 reads CANSGISDYGYTF. CDR3 DNA sequence: TGTGCCAACAGCGGGATTTCCGATTATGGCTACACCTTC. The chain carries TRBV28 and TRBJ1-2, with D hard to call. This CDR3 has 13 amino acids. Germline V CDR1 and CDR2: MDHEN, SYDVKM. V was pared by 10 bases and J by 5 bases, with 17 bases between.

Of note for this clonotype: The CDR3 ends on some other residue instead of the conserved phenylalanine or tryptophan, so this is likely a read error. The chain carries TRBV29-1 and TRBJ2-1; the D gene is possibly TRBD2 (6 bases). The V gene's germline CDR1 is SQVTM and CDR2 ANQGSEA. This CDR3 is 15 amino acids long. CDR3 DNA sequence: TGCAGTGTCGGCCCCGGGAGTGTCTCCTACAATGAGCAGTTCCTC. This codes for CSVGPGSVSYNEQFL.

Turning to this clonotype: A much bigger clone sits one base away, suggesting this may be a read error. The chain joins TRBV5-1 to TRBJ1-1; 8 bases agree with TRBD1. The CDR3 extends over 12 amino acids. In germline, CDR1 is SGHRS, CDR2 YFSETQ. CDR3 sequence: CANSAGQGEAFF. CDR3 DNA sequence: TGCGCCAACAGCGCTGGACAGGGTGAAGCTTTCTTT.

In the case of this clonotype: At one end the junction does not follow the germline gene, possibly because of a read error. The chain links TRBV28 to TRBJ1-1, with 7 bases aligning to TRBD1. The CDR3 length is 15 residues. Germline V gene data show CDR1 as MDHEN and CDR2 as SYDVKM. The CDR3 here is CASRIDRARGTEAFF. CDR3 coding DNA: TGTGCCAGCAGAATAGACAGGGCCAGGGGCACTGAGGCTTTCTTT.

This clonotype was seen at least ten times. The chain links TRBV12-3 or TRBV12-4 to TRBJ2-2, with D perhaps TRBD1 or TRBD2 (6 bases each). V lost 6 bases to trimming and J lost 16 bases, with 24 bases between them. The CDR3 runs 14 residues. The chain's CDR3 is CASSKGGSVSMRFF. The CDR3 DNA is TGTGCCAGCAGCAAAGGGGGGAGTGTTAGTATGCGGTTTTTT.

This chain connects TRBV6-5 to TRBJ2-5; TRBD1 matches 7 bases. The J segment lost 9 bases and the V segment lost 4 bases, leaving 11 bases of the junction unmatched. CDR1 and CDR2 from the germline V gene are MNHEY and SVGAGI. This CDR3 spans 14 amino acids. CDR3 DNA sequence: TGTGCCAGCAGTTCGGGGACAGTCCACTGGGCCCAGTACTTC. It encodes CASSSGTVHWAQYF.

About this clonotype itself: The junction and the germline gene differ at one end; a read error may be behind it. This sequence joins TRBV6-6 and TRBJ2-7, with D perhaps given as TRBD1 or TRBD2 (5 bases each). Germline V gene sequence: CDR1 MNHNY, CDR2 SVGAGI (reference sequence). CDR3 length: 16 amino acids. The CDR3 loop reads CTSSPTGRGTSGEQYF. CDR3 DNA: TGTACCAGCAGCCCCACAGGACGGGGAACCTCGGGCGAGCAGTACTTC.